Each of the 19 T cell receptor beta chains below was sequenced from the same sample in a study of T cell responses to AZD1222 COVID-19 vaccine. Profiled with immunoSEQ multiplex PCR; TCRdb holds only in-frame clones, not every one. Here the sample spans about 90,000 clones, 70% to 90% being singletons. Here the sequenced sample was peripheral blood, taken on day 0 of AZD1222 vaccination. These TCRs come from an adult in good health.

In DNA, the CDR3 is TGTGCCAGCAGTAGCCTGGGGGAGAACACCGGGGAGCTGTTTTTT. It is translated as CASSSLGENTGELFF. The chain combines TRBV4-2 with TRBJ2-2; TRBD1 or TRBD2 may be the D gene (5 bases each). Germline CDR1 and CDR2: LGHNA and YNFKEQ. Trimming took 6 bases from V and 1 from J, leaving 12 bases between them. The CDR3 has 15 amino acids.

This clone was observed once. This sequence joins TRBV29-1 and TRBJ2-5; tentative D call: TRBD2 (7 bases). The CDR3 is made up of 12 amino acids. The V and J ends lost 5 bases and 5 bases respectively, with 12 bases between them. Germline-derived CDR1 and CDR2 are SQVTM and ANQGSEA. As DNA, the CDR3 is TGCAGCGTTAACAGGGAGGGGGAGACCCAGTACTTC. Amino acid sequence: CSVNREGETQYF.

The genes are TRBV27 and TRBJ1-3; D unclear. V lost 6 bases and J 3 bases, leaving 3 bases between the germline ends. CDR3 length equals 11 residues. Germline CDR1 reads MNHEY; CDR2 reads SMNVEV (reference sequence). CDR3 DNA sequence: TGTGCCAGCAGGGATGGAAACACCATATATTTT. It translates to CASRDGNTIYF.

The J gene is TRBJ1-3, the V gene TRBV19; 7 nucleotides agree with TRBD1. Germline CDR1 and CDR2: LNHDA and SQIVND (reference sequence). The CDR3 is made up of 14 amino acids. The J segment lost 2 bases and the V segment lost 8 bases, leaving 6 bases of the junction unmatched. The CDR3 loop reads CASVQGNPGNTIYF. CDR3 sequence (DNA): TGTGCCAGTGTACAGGGGAACCCTGGAAACACCATATATTTT.

J is TRBJ1-2 and V is TRBV18; 8 positions agree with TRBD1. CDR3 length equals 16 residues. V dropped 2 bases and J dropped 3; count of bases not matched to a gene: 8. In germline, CDR1 is KGHSH, CDR2 LQKENI. The CDR3 loop is CASSPTRGQTDYGYTF. The CDR3 DNA follows: TGTGCCAGCTCACCAACCAGGGGGCAAACGGACTATGGCTACACCTTC.

The J gene is TRBJ1-1, the V gene TRBV9; 12 nucleotides agree with TRBD1. V shed 1 base, J shed 4 bases, and the junction held 14 bases outside the gene matches. Germline V gives CDR1 SGDLS, CDR2 YYNGEE. The CDR3 loop spans 19 amino acids. CDR3: CASSVSPSRDRGQGTEAFF. The CDR3 DNA reads as TGTGCCAGCAGCGTATCGCCTTCCCGGGACAGGGGGCAGGGCACTGAAGCTTTCTTT.

The chain has TRBV7-8 and TRBJ2-7; D gene unclear. The CDR3 consists of 15 residues. Germline lookup yields CDR1 SGHVS and CDR2 FQNEAQ. V lost 4 bases and J lost 4, with 17 bases in between. Here the CDR3 reads CASSYGRFEPYEQYF. The CDR3 nucleotides are TGTGCCAGCAGCTACGGACGGTTCGAACCTTACGAGCAGTACTTC.

The chain is built from TRBV10-1 and TRBJ2-7; possibly TRBD1 or TRBD2 for D (5 bases each). Germline lookup yields CDR1 WNHNN and CDR2 SYGVQD (reference sequence). The CDR3 length is 18 residues. The V gene lost 1 base and the J gene lost 0 bases, with 19 bases spanning the gap. CDR3 in amino acids: CASSEFPPGTSVSYEQYF. CDR3 bases: TGCGCCAGCAGTGAGTTTCCCCCCGGGACCTCCGTCTCCTACGAGCAGTACTTC.

This chain joins TRBV28 and TRBJ2-1; TRBD2 is a possible D gene (6 bases). The V gene lost 6 bases and the J gene lost 8 bases, with 20 bases spanning the gap. Looked up from germline, CDR1 is MDHEN and CDR2 is SYDVKM. This CDR3 spans 15 amino acids. The CDR3 reads CASSVRGTNSHEQFF. CDR3 DNA: TGTGCCAGCAGCGTACGGGGGACCAACTCCCATGAGCAGTTCTTC.

J is TRBJ1-2 and V is TRBV28, with D perhaps TRBD1 (5 bases). This CDR3 comprises 14 residues. V was cut by 6 bases and J by 8 bases, with 19 bases left in between. Germline V CDR1 and CDR2: MDHEN, SYDVKM. CDR3 DNA: TGTGCCAGCAGGCCGTTACGGGACCGCTCGGGCTACACCTTC. Its translation is CASRPLRDRSGYTF.

The genes are TRBV24-1 and TRBJ2-2, with 12 positions matching TRBD1. The germline V gene encodes CDR1 KGHDR and CDR2 SFDVKD. The CDR3 spans 18 residues. After removal of 0 bases from V and 4 bases from J, the junction contained 5 bases not matched to a gene. The CDR3 loop is CATSDLQGTGGSTGELFF. CDR3 DNA sequence: TGTGCCACCAGTGATTTGCAAGGGACAGGGGGCTCCACCGGGGAGCTGTTTTTT.

The chain employs TRBV7-2 and TRBJ1-3; D call uncertain. V was shortened by 5 bases and J by 0 bases, with 11 bases between the two germline ends. This CDR3 comprises 15 residues. Looked up from germline, CDR1 is SGHTA and CDR2 is FQGNSA. The CDR3 loop reads CASSHSPASGNTIYF. The CDR3 bases are TGTGCCAGCAGCCATAGCCCGGCCTCTGGAAACACCATATATTTT.

The genes are TRBV5-1 and TRBJ1-4, with D unresolved. The CDR3 is 14 amino acids. With 0 bases removed from V and 2 bases from J, the gap between germline ends came to 5 bases. Germline V gene data show CDR1 as SGHRS and CDR2 as YFSETQ. CDR3 DNA: TGCGCCAGCAGCTTGGGGAATACTAATGAAAAACTGTTTTTT. Amino acid sequence: CASSLGNTNEKLFF.

The chain carries TRBV5-1 and TRBJ2-7, with D possibly being TRBD2 (6 bases). The CDR3 spans 15 residues. Deletions cut 4 bases from V and 0 bases from J, with 14 bases between. Germline-derived CDR1 and CDR2 are SGHRS and YFSETQ. CDR3 region: CASSPGDRSSYEQYF. The CDR3 coding sequence is TGCGCCAGCAGCCCGGGGGACCGTAGCTCCTACGAGCAGTACTTC.

The chain links TRBV2 to TRBJ1-3; no definite D call. The CDR3 contains 14 residues. V was pared by 9 bases and J by 2 bases, with 14 bases between. CDR1 and CDR2 (germline): SNHLY, FYNNEI. The CDR3 sequence is CARGNTDPGNTIYF. The CDR3 region has the DNA TGTGCCAGGGGAAATACCGACCCTGGAAACACCATATATTTT.

This clone was counted between two and nine times. This rearrangement joins TRBV6-2 or TRBV6-3 to TRBJ1-5, with 8 bases aligning to TRBD1. CDR1 is MNHEY, CDR2 SVGEGT, per germline. The CDR3 is made up of 18 amino acids. V shed 5 bases, J shed 5 bases, and the junction held 17 bases outside the gene matches. The CDR3 DNA sequence: TGTGCCAGCAGTCCAATAGAGGTCAGGGGGCTAGGGGATCAGCCCCAGCATTTT. Translation gives CASSPIEVRGLGDQPQHF.

The chain combines TRBV9 with TRBJ2-7, with 7 positions matching TRBD2. With V trimmed by 0 bases and J by 3 bases, 6 bases remained unmatched. This CDR3 contains 15 residues. Germline CDR1 and CDR2: SGDLS and YYNGEE. The CDR3 is CASSVGGGSFYEQYF. The CDR3 DNA reads as TGTGCCAGCAGCGTAGGAGGCGGGAGTTTCTACGAGCAGTACTTC.

This clone was picked up a small number of times. V gene TRBV3-1 (or the pseudogene TRBV3-2) combines with J gene TRBJ1-6; possible D gene TRBD1, 5 bases. V was pared by 1 base and J by 9 bases, with 10 bases between. The germline V gene has CDR1 LGHDT and CDR2 YNNKEL (reference sequence). The CDR3 contains 14 residues. The CDR3 is CASSQGTGGSPLHF. CDR3 DNA sequence: TGTGCCAGCAGCCAAGGGACCGGGGGTTCACCCCTCCACTTT.

The J gene is TRBJ2-1, the V gene TRBV6-4; D remains ambiguous. Between the trimmed V and J ends, which lost 6 bases and 3 bases, there was a span of 15 bases. Germline V CDR1 and CDR2: MRHNA, SNTAGT. This CDR3 is built from 15 residues. The chain's CDR3 is CASSRTSRGYNEQFF. The CDR3 DNA reads TGTGCCAGCAGCCGAACCTCTAGAGGCTACAATGAGCAGTTCTTC.